The 20 T cell receptor beta chains listed next were all sequenced from one sample in a study of identical twins. From the 5' RACE reads, TCRdb called clonotypes with MiXCR, one entry per CDR3 protein. Of hundreds of thousands of distinct CDR3 sequences in the sample, 24% were seen once. This sample was also put to use in a study of T cells expressing NK-cell markers.

Sequences were obtained from CD4+ T cells sorted from blood. The receptors derive from a woman between 18 and 29 years old in good health.

The chain has TRBV29-1 and TRBJ2-1; 9 positions agree with TRBD2. The V gene end was trimmed by 4 bases and the J gene end by 4 bases; junction bases not matched to a gene: 5. Per germline, CDR1 SQVTM and CDR2 ANQGSEA. The CDR3 runs to 14 residues. CDR3 DNA sequence: TGCAGCGTTGCTGGACTAGCGCAATACAATGAGCAGTTCTTC. It encodes CSVAGLAQYNEQFF.

This clonotype was seen a few times. The chain joins TRBV6-2 or TRBV6-3 to TRBJ1-5, with D maybe TRBD1 (5 bases). This CDR3 contains 14 residues. Per the germline V gene, CDR1 is MNHEY and CDR2 is SVGEGT. V was trimmed by 7 bases and J by 9 bases, leaving 19 bases between them. The DNA for the CDR3 is TGTGCCAGCATCCACGACGGGGGGGACCTGCCCCAGCATTTT. It translates to CASIHDGGDLPQHF.

The CDR3 sequence is CASGGAPLNSPLHF. CDR3 in DNA: TGTGCCAGCGGGGGGGCGCCTTTAAATTCACCCCTCCACTTT. The chain combines TRBV6-4 with TRBJ1-6; possible D gene TRBD1, 6 bases. V was trimmed by 8 bases and J by 7 bases, leaving 15 bases between them. Per germline, CDR1 MRHNA and CDR2 SNTAGT. This CDR3 comprises 14 residues.

This clonotype was seen a few times. CDR3 DNA: TGTGCCAGCAGCCTTATAGCGGGAACAGATACGCAGTATTTT. Translating it yields CASSLIAGTDTQYF. The chain couples TRBV12-3 or TRBV12-4 to TRBJ2-3, with 8 nucleotides matching TRBD2. This CDR3 has 14 residues. J gave up 3 bases and V 6 bases, and 5 bases lay outside the gene matches.

The chain links TRBV5-1 to TRBJ2-3; 7 bases map to TRBD1. Trimming took 5 bases from V and 3 from J; bases not matched to a gene: 9. Germline lookup yields CDR1 SGHRS and CDR2 YFSETQ. The CDR3 spans 15 residues. CDR3 DNA sequence: TGCGCCAGCAGGTCCCCGGAACAGGGGACAGATACGCAGTATTTT. Translated: CASRSPEQGTDTQYF. Looking up the rest from reference TRBV5-1 and TRBJ2-3 gives the full variable domain: KAGVTQTPRYLIKTRGQQVTLSCSPISGHRSVSWYQQTPGQGLQFLFEYFSETQRNKGNFPGRFSGRQFSNSRSEMNVSTLELGDSALYLCASRSPEQGTDTQYFGPGTRLTVL.

This clonotype showed up just a few times. This chain uses TRBV20-1 with TRBJ2-5; D remains unclear. V lost 3 bases to trimming and J lost 5 bases, with 7 bases between them. There are 11 residues in the CDR3. The germline V gene encodes CDR1 DFQATT and CDR2 SNEGSKA (reference sequence). The DNA of the CDR3 is TGCAGTGCTAGTGTTCCCGAGACCCAGTACTTC. Translated: CSASVPETQYF.

V usage is TRBV27 and J usage is TRBJ2-1; D possibly corresponds to TRBD1 (5 bases). The germline CDR1 and CDR2 sequences are MNHEY and SMNVEV (reference sequence). The CDR3 runs to 14 residues. Trimming removed 3 bases at V and 7 bases at J, with 13 bases between. CDR3 DNA sequence: TGTGCCAGCAGTTTTGGTGACAGTCGGAATGAGCAGTTCTTC. Translating gives CASSFGDSRNEQFF.

This clonotype was observed a handful of times. The chain combines TRBV27 with TRBJ2-5, with TRBD2 matching over 8 bases. The V and J ends lost 4 bases and 5 bases, in that order; junction bases with no gene match: 12. The CDR3 extends over 16 amino acids. Germline V CDR1 and CDR2: MNHEY, SMNVEV (reference sequence). Here the CDR3 DNA reads TGTGCCAGCAGTTCTCTATCGAGCGGGAGACTCGAGACCCAGTACTTC. Protein sequence: CASSSLSSGRLETQYF.

J is TRBJ2-5 and V is TRBV27; maybe TRBD1 (6 bases). The length of the CDR3 is 12 residues. Trimming shortened V by 11 bases and J by 4 bases, and 14 bases separated the two germline ends. Germline lookup yields CDR1 MNHEY and CDR2 SMNVEV (reference sequence). CDR3 protein: CAAKDRLETQYF. CDR3 DNA: TGTGCCGCGAAGGACAGATTAGAGACCCAGTACTTC.

In its sample, this clonotype was seen a few times. The chain recombines TRBV12-3 or TRBV12-4 with TRBJ1-3, with unresolved D. The CDR3 loop spans 15 amino acids. With 6 bases removed from V and 4 bases from J, the gap between germline ends came to 16 bases. CDR3 bases: TGTGCCAGCAGGCCCTTGTGGGGATCCGGAAACACCATATATTTT. Its translation: CASRPLWGSGNTIYF.

This clonotype was counted a few times. This chain connects TRBV4-1 to TRBJ2-7, with D perhaps TRBD1 (5 bases). Germline CDR1 is MGHRA and CDR2 is YSYEKL. This CDR3 contains 15 residues. V was pared by 4 bases and J by 2 bases, with 15 bases between. CDR3 amino acids: CASSLQWGYAYEQYF. CDR3 sequence (DNA): TGCGCCAGCAGCCTCCAGTGGGGCTATGCCTACGAGCAGTACTTC.

This clonotype was counted between two and nine times. The chain couples TRBV10-1 to TRBJ2-3, with 7 bases that match TRBD1. Germline CDR1 and CDR2: WNHNN and SYGVQD (reference sequence). V gave up 3 bases and J gave up 0 bases; unmatched junction bases: 3. This CDR3 is 15 amino acids long. This chain's CDR3 is CASSEVDRSTDTQYF. CDR3 sequence (DNA): TGCGCCAGCAGTGAAGTGGACAGGAGCACAGATACGCAGTATTTT.

Ten or more counts support this clonotype. The rearrangement joins TRBV7-9 to TRBJ2-3; D is unclear. V was pared by 5 bases and J by 4 bases, with 10 bases between. The CDR3 spans 13 residues. Germline CDR1 SEHNR, CDR2 FQNEAQ (reference sequence). CDR3 coding DNA: TGTGCCAGCAGCCTATCTGGGGCAGATACGCAGTATTTT. As protein: CASSLSGADTQYF.

The chain is built from TRBV14 and TRBJ1-6; D is unclear. The CDR3 is 15 amino acids. CDR1 is SGHDN, CDR2 FVKESK, per germline. Trimming took 2 bases from V and 0 from J, leaving 5 bases between them. The CDR3 protein is CASSQRSSYNSPLHF. In nucleotides, the CDR3 is TGTGCCAGCAGCCAAAGGAGCTCCTATAATTCACCCCTCCACTTT.

This chain links TRBV12-3 or TRBV12-4 with TRBJ2-7; perhaps D is TRBD1 or TRBD2 (5 bases each). V was clipped by 4 bases and J by 6 bases, with 19 bases between them. The CDR3 runs 15 residues. The CDR3 loop reads CASSSWNRGAGEQYF. The DNA for the CDR3 is TGTGCCAGCAGTTCCTGGAATCGAGGGGCCGGCGAGCAGTACTTC.

The chain employs TRBV12-3 or TRBV12-4 and TRBJ2-7; D may be TRBD1 or TRBD2 (6 bases each). V lost 5 bases and J lost 6, with 20 bases in between. The length of the CDR3 is 15 residues. The CDR3 DNA reads as TGTGCCAGCAGTGCGTCTTCGGGGGCTCCTCGCGAGCAGTACTTC. Protein product: CASSASSGAPREQYF.

This sequence joins TRBV12-3 or TRBV12-4 and TRBJ2-5, with 13 nucleotides matching TRBD2. Trimming took 1 base from V and 2 from J; bases not matched to a gene: 1. The CDR3 totals 16 residues. Written as DNA, the CDR3 is TGTGCCAGCAGTTTAGGGACTAGCGGGGGACAAGAGACCCAGTACTTC. Encoded protein: CASSLGTSGGQETQYF.

This sequence joins TRBV20-1 and TRBJ1-5; D is uncertain. This CDR3 region has 12 residues. The V gene lost 6 bases and the J gene lost 7 bases, with 13 bases spanning the gap. In germline, CDR1 is DFQATT, CDR2 SNEGSKA (reference sequence). The CDR3 loop reads CSARPMGQPQHF. Written as DNA, the CDR3 is TGCAGTGCCCGCCCAATGGGGCAGCCCCAGCATTTT.

V gene TRBV20-1 combines with J gene TRBJ1-2, with 7 bases identical to TRBD1. J was trimmed by 14 bases and V by 6 bases; bases with no gene match: 12. The CDR3 totals 11 residues. The V gene's germline CDR1 is DFQATT and CDR2 SNEGSKA (reference sequence). The CDR3 region is CSASPGQRSTF. The CDR3 DNA follows: TGCAGTGCCAGCCCGGGACAGCGGAGTACCTTC.

CDR3 nucleotide sequence: TGCAGCGTTGCAACCCGAGAAGGGTCCATGAACACTGAAGCTTTCTTT. Amino acids: CSVATREGSMNTEAFF. The chain employs TRBV29-1 and TRBJ1-1, with unresolved D. CDR3 length: 16 amino acids. CDR1 is SQVTM and CDR2 is ANQGSEA in the germline V gene. Trimming pared 4 bases from V and 0 bases from J, leaving 18 bases between.